The 9 T cell receptor beta chains presented below share a single source sample, sequenced in a study of early stage breast cancer tumors. Generated by immunoSEQ multiplex PCR, the TCRdb table keeps only in-frame clones and is missing some. The sample records 8,000 to 9,500 clones, 70% to 80% being singletons. Material: normal breast tissue next to the tumor. Receptors originate from a person between 55 and 69 years old with breast cancer.

V usage is TRBV2 and J usage is TRBJ1-5, with TRBD1 matching over 7 bases. Germline V gives CDR1 SNHLY, CDR2 FYNNEI. With 6 bases clipped from V and 6 bases from J, the junction kept 8 bases outside the gene matches. This CDR3 spans 14 amino acids. CDR3 sequence (DNA): TGTGCCAGCAGGGCTAGACAGGGAGGTCAGCCCCAGCATTTT. This codes for CASRARQGGQPQHF.

This clone came up a few times. This chain links TRBV19 with TRBJ1-5, with 7 positions matching TRBD1. The germline gives CDR1 LNHDA, CDR2 SQIVND (reference sequence). V lost 6 bases and J lost 5; bases outside the gene matches: 7. The CDR3 has 14 amino acids. CDR3 DNA: TGTGCCAGTAGCTCCGACAGGGACGATCAGCCCCAGCATTTT. Amino acid sequence: CASSSDRDDQPQHF.

The chain links TRBV18 to TRBJ1-1, with 7 bases lining up with TRBD1. With 3 bases clipped from V and 4 bases from J, the junction kept 8 bases outside the gene matches. CDR3 size: 15 residues. Germline V gene lookup returns CDR1 KGHSH and CDR2 LQKENI. The CDR3 reads CASSPDRVPATEAFF. CDR3 coding DNA: TGTGCCAGCTCACCCGACAGGGTTCCCGCCACTGAAGCTTTCTTT. The full variable domain, rest sourced from reference TRBV18 and TRBJ1-1, is NAGVMQNPRHLVRRRGQEARLRCSPMKGHSHVYWYRQLPEEGLKFMVYLQKENIIDESGMPKERFSAEFPKEGPSILRIQQVVRGDSAAYFCASSPDRVPATEAFFGQGTRLTVV.

The table lists this clone with a count of one. This chain links TRBV28 with TRBJ1-4; 7 bases agree with TRBD1. The germline V gene has CDR1 MDHEN and CDR2 SYDVKM. Trimming removed 5 bases from V and 8 bases from J; junction bases left unmatched: 8. The CDR3 totals 14 residues. The CDR3: CASSLTGAQEKLFF. Here the CDR3 DNA reads TGTGCCAGCAGTCTCACAGGGGCACAAGAAAAACTGTTTTTT.

This clone was seen a single time. The chain couples TRBV7-9 to TRBJ1-3; D not resolved. This CDR3 has 16 residues. The ends were cut back, 5 bases at V and 0 bases at J, with 14 bases in the middle. Germline V lookup: CDR1 SEHNR, CDR2 FQNEAQ (reference sequence). CDR3 region: CASSPTWQVSGNTIYF. DNA for the CDR3: TGTGCCAGCAGCCCCACGTGGCAGGTCTCTGGAAACACCATATATTTT.

V and J are TRBV10-3 and TRBJ2-2, with 7 nucleotides matching TRBD2. Germline assignment: CDR1 ENHRY and CDR2 SYGVKD. CDR3 length: 17 residues. V dropped 0 bases and J dropped 9; count of bases not matched to a gene: 13. The CDR3 coding sequence is TGTGCCATCAGTGAGTCGAACCTTGGCGTAGCGGGCAGGGAGCTGTTTTTT. It translates to CAISESNLGVAGRELFF.

V and J are TRBV5-6 and TRBJ1-1; 8 positions match TRBD1. In germline, CDR1 is SGHDT, CDR2 YYEEEE. With 4 bases clipped from V and 0 bases from J, the junction kept 8 bases outside the gene matches. This CDR3 region has 16 residues. Here the CDR3 DNA reads TGTGCCAGCAGCCCGGACAGGGCCTTAATGAACACTGAAGCTTTCTTT. Translating gives CASSPDRALMNTEAFF.

The chain links TRBV11-2 to TRBJ2-1, with 9 bases matching TRBD1. This CDR3 contains 11 residues. Germline CDR1 reads SGHAT; CDR2 reads FQNNGV. V trimming: 5 bases; J trimming: 14 bases; junction bases outside the gene matches: 4. Here the CDR3 DNA reads TGTGCCAGCAGCCTCGGACAGGGGAAGTTCTTC. Amino acid sequence: CASSLGQGKFF. Based on the CDR3 plus reference TRBV11-2 and TRBJ2-1, the full variable domain is EAGVAQSPRYKIIEKRQSVAFWCNPISGHATLYWYQQILGQGPKLLIQFQNNGVVDDSQLPKDRFSAERLKGVDSTLKIQPAKLEDSAVYLCASSLGQGKFFGPGTRLTVL.

This chain uses TRBV6-1 with TRBJ2-7, with D tentatively TRBD1 (6 bases). The CDR3 loop spans 14 amino acids. V lost 5 bases to trimming and J lost 1 base, with 12 bases between them. CDR1 and CDR2 from the germline V gene are MNHNS and SASEGT. The DNA for the CDR3 is TGTGCCAGCAGTAAGGAAACAGGGTCCTACGAGCAGTACTTC. Protein: CASSKETGSYEQYF.